This TCR beta chain was sequenced during a study of blood T cells in healthy people across ages. With 6 bases removed from V and 4 bases from J, the gap between germline ends came to 14 bases. Germline V gene sequence: CDR1 KGHDR, CDR2 SFDVKD. This CDR3 comprises 14 residues. Next came a second PCR, run for roughly 6 to 11 cycles, which used a sample-barcoded 5' primer along with a J-beta primer mix. Each single sample gave us at least 2.5 million CDR3-containing paired-end reads. TCRdb itself ran the 5' RACE reads through MiXCR, one entry per CDR3 protein. The sample has around 1,500,000 distinct CDR3 sequences; 40% to 50% are singletons. This clonotype has a handful of counts.

Material for sequencing was blood. J is TRBJ1-2 and V is TRBV24-1, with D maybe TRBD1 (6 bases). The receptor comes from a woman younger than 35 in good health. CDR3 in DNA: TGTGCCACCAGTCCGCCAGGGGAAGCCTATGGCTACACCTTC. Protein product: CATSPPGEAYGYTF.